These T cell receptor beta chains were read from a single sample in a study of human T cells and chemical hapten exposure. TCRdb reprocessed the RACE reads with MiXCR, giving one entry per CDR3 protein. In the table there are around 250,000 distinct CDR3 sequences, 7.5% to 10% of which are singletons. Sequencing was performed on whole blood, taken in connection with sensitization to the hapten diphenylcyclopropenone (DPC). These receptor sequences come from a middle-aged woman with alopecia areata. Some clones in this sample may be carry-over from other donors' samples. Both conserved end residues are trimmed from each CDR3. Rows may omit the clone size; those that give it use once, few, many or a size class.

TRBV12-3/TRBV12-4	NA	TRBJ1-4	ASSQTPTNEKLF
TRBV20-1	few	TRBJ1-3	SGLSGNTIY
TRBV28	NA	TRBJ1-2	ASSLPLSGRNGYT
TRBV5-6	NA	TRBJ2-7	ASSWGLAGYEQY
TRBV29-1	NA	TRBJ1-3	PMGGGSPYSGNTIY
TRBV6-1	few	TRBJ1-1	ASSGRFGAF
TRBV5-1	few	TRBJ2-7	ASKSQEEQY
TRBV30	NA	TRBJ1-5	AWSVLGEQPQH
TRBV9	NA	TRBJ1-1	ASSVEPDMNTEAF
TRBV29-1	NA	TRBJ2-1	SVFLNLGNEQF
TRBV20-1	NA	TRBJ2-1	SARVPSARSYNEQF
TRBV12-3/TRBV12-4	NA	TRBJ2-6	ASSSGTGVTISGANVLT
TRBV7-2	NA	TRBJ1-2	ASSPSTGRVNAGYT
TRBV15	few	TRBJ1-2	ATSRAAGTGDRNYGYT
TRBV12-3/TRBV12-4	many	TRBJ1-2	ASQGRRGYGYT
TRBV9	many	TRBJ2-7	ASSGDRSTYEQY
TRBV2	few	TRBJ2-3	ASRMADTQY
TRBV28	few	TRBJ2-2	ASSLPHNTGELF
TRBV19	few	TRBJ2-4	ASSAGQGLDIQY
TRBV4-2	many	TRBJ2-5	ASSDTGVMETQY
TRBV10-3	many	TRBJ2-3	AIKGDGDTDTQY
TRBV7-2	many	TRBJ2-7	ASSLGLLYEQY
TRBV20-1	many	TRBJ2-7	SAQTAYYEQY
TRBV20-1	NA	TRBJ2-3	SAIRAITDTQY
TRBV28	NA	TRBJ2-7	ASSTQGTGSHEQY
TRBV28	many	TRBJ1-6	ASSPRTGGSLRTLH
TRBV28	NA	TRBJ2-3	ASSSSGLAGYTDTQY
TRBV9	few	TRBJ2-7	ASSALGTGPAREQY
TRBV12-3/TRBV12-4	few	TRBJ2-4	ASSRGGGIQY
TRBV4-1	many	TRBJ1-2	ASSQAGQGSHGYT
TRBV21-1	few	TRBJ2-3	ASSSARVTDTQY
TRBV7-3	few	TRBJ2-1	ASSRGPYNEQF
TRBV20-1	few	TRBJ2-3	SATGTSGSTDTQY
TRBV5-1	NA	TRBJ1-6	ASSLNGAATGDSPLH
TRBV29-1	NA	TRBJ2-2	SARTGGWNTGELF